The rows below give T cell receptor beta chains drawn from one sample of a study of CD8+CD57+ T cells in acquired aplastic anemia. One entry per CDR3 protein, called by TCRdb with MiXCR from the reads. Of roughly 200,000 distinct CDR3 sequences in the sample, approximately 60% were seen once. The sequencing sample was made of sorted CD4+, CD8+, or CD8+CD57+ T cells (not recorded which) from PBMCs. These receptors were taken from a human donor with aplastic anemia. Each CDR3 is given with its conserved first and last residue. The D gene is left open where the match is weak. Clone size is shown for a subset of rows, as once, few, many or a class of expanded clone.

d_gene	v_gene	j_gene	abundance	CDR3nt	CDR3aa
TRBD2	TRBV2	TRBJ2-7	.	TGTGCCAGCAGTGCGCGACTAGCGGAGTACGAGCAGTACTTC	CASSARLAEYEQYF
TRBD1	TRBV7-3	TRBJ2-5	.	TGTGCCAGCAGCGCTGGGACAGTCCAAGAGACCCAGTACTTC	CASSAGTVQETQYF
.	TRBV20-1	TRBJ2-7	.	TGCAGTGCCCAGACAGCAAACTACTACGAGCAGTACTTC	CSAQTANYYEQYF
TRBD1	TRBV20-1	TRBJ2-2	.	TGCAGTGCTAGAGAGACAGGGTATACGTCCCGGGAGCTGTTTTTT	CSARETGYTSRELFF
.	TRBV5-8	TRBJ1-1	.	TGTGCCAGCAGCCGAAACCTGAACACTGAAGCTTTCTTT	CASSRNLNTEAFF
.	TRBV19	TRBJ1-2	.	TGTGCCAGTAGTATGGCGTATGGCTACACCTTC	CASSMAYGYTF
TRBD2	TRBV5-6	TRBJ2-3	.	TGTGCCAGCAGCCCGGGACTAGCGAACCCGAGCGGCACAGATACGCAGTATTTT	CASSPGLANPSGTDTQYF
TRBD1	TRBV5-1	TRBJ1-1	.	TGCGCCAGCGGCCCACTACCGACAGGGGTTGTGAACACTGAAGCTTTCTTT	CASGPLPTGVVNTEAFF
.	TRBV7-2	TRBJ1-1	.	TGTGCCAGCAGCCCCCAGAATACAGGGAGGGCTGAAGCTTTCTTT	CASSPQNTGRAEAFF
.	TRBV5-1	TRBJ1-5	.	TGTGCCAGCAGCCTCAGTACAGGGAGCAATCAGCCCCAGCATTTT	CASSLSTGSNQPQHF
TRBD1	TRBV5-1	TRBJ2-1	many	TGCGCCAGCAGCCCGGGAGCAGGGGGCGTTGAGCAGTTCTTC	CASSPGAGGVEQFF
.	TRBV2	TRBJ2-1	few	TGTGCCAGCAGTGAAGGTGGGGCCTACAATGAGCAGTTCTTC	CASSEGGAYNEQFF
.	TRBV20-1	TRBJ1-4	.	TGCAGTGCTAGCCGGGACGCGGCGAGTGCAACTAATGAAAAACTGTTTTTT	CSASRDAASATNEKLFF
.	TRBV20-1	TRBJ1-1	many	TGCAGTGCTAGGGGTGTCGGGGCTGGGGACACTGAAGCTTTCTTT	CSARGVGAGDTEAFF
.	TRBV27	TRBJ1-4	.	TGTGCCAGCAGTTTATTTGGGCAGATGAATGAAAAACTGTTTTTT	CASSLFGQMNEKLFF
.	TRBV12-3/TRBV12-4	TRBJ1-1	once	TGTGCCAGCAGCCGTCCGGGGCCGGAAGCTTTCTTT	CASSRPGPEAFF
TRBD1	TRBV19	TRBJ1-3	.	TGTGCCAGTAGCCCGGACAGGGACTCTGGAAACACCATATATTTT	CASSPDRDSGNTIYF
.	TRBV7-9	TRBJ2-2	.	TGTGCCAGCAGCTTAGTAACAGATTACACCGGGGAGCTGTTTTTT	CASSLVTDYTGELFF
.	TRBV7-3	TRBJ2-3	.	TGTGCCAGCAGTTTAGGATCGTCGCAGTATTTT	CASSLGSSQYF
TRBD1	TRBV20-1	TRBJ2-1	.	TGCAGTGCTAGCTGGACAGGGGGGTACAATGAGCAGTTCTTC	CSASWTGGYNEQFF
.	TRBV7-9	TRBJ2-7	many	TGTGCCAGCAGCGAGGGCAGGGGTTCAGGCGAGCAGTACTTC	CASSEGRGSGEQYF
.	TRBV9	TRBJ1-2	.	TGTGCCAGCAGCCCCAGAGGCGGGTCCGGTGGCTACACCTTC	CASSPRGGSGGYTF
TRBD1	TRBV5-8	TRBJ2-3	.	TGTGCCAGCAGCGGGGCAGGGGGCGCAGATACGCAGTATTTT	CASSGAGGADTQYF
.	TRBV7-2	TRBJ2-3	many	TGTGCCAGCAGCTTAGGGTTGGGTGCCACAGATACGCAGTATTTT	CASSLGLGATDTQYF
.	TRBV12-3/TRBV12-4	TRBJ1-4	.	TGTGCCAGCAGTCCAGGACAGTTGGAACGTGAAAAACTGTTTTTT	CASSPGQLEREKLFF
.	TRBV5-1	TRBJ2-2	.	TGCGCCAGCAGCTTGGATAGAGGGGAGCTGTTTTTT	CASSLDRGELFF
TRBD2	TRBV10-3	TRBJ2-6	.	TGTGCCATCAGCGGTGCGGGGGGGGGAAGCTCTGGGGCCAACGTCCTGACTTTC	CAISGAGGGSSGANVLTF
TRBD1	TRBV10-3	TRBJ2-7	.	TGTGCCGGCCAAACAGGGGTTTACGAGCAGTACTTC	CAGQTGVYEQYF
TRBD2	TRBV2	TRBJ2-7	.	TGTGCCAGCAGTGAAGCGGGACTAGCGGGGGGGGAGCAGTACTTC	CASSEAGLAGGEQYF
TRBD2	TRBV15	TRBJ2-3	few	TGTGCCACCAGCAGTAAGACTAGCGGGGGGACAGATACGCAGTATTTT	CATSSKTSGGTDTQYF
.	TRBV29-1	TRBJ2-7	.	TGCAGCGCAGGACCCGGGAGCTACGAGCAGTACTTC	CSAGPGSYEQYF
.	TRBV19	TRBJ1-5	.	TGTGCCAGTCGCGGGGCCGGCGGCAATCAGCCCCAGCATTTT	CASRGAGGNQPQHF
.	TRBV5-6	TRBJ1-5	.	TGTGCCAGCAGCTTGGAAGGCGGCCAAAAGCATTTT	CASSLEGGQKHF
.	TRBV20-1	TRBJ1-4	.	TGCAGTGCTAGAGATGGGAGGGGCGCAGGTAGGGAAAAACTGTTTTTT	CSARDGRGAGREKLFF
.	TRBV7-2	TRBJ2-7	.	TGTGCCAGCAGCTTACTGTTGGCAGGCGCTGGCTACGAGCAGTACTTC	CASSLLLAGAGYEQYF
.	TRBV5-1	TRBJ1-1	.	TGCGCCAGCAGCACGACAGGTAACACTGAAGCTTTCTTT	CASSTTGNTEAFF
TRBD2	TRBV20-1	TRBJ2-3	.	TGCAGTGCAAAACTAGCGGGAGGGGCGCATACGCAGTATTTT	CSAKLAGGAHTQYF
TRBD2	TRBV2	TRBJ2-3	.	TGTGCCAGCACTAGCGGGACCACAGATACGCAGTATTTT	CASTSGTTDTQYF
TRBD1	TRBV7-8	TRBJ1-2	.	TGTGCCAGCAGCCGACAGGGGATGGGAGGCTACACCTTC	CASSRQGMGGYTF
TRBD2	TRBV20-1	TRBJ2-2	.	TGCAGTGCTATCGAGACTAGCGGGAGAAGGCACACCGGGGAGCTGTTTTTT	CSAIETSGRRHTGELFF
TRBD1	TRBV19	TRBJ2-5	.	TGTGCCAGTAGCATCGGGACAGGGGGCATCGGGGAGACCCAGTACTTC	CASSIGTGGIGETQYF
.	TRBV15	TRBJ1-1	.	TGTGCCACCGCGCCAGCGAACACTGAAGCTTTCTTT	CATAPANTEAFF
.	TRBV7-6	TRBJ2-5	.	TGTGCCAGCACCATTGACAGAGCACAAGAGACCCAGTACTTC	CASTIDRAQETQYF
.	TRBV2	TRBJ2-1	.	TGTGCCAGCAGTGAGAAAACCGGCTCCTACAATGAGCAGTTCTTC	CASSEKTGSYNEQFF
.	TRBV19	TRBJ2-3	.	TGTGCCAGTAGTATTGGAGATACGCAGTATTTT	CASSIGDTQYF
.	TRBV2	TRBJ1-3	.	TGTGCCAGCAGCCGGGACTTTCCGAGATACTCTGGAAACACCATATATTTT	CASSRDFPRYSGNTIYF
.	TRBV5-1	TRBJ2-7	.	TGCGCCAGCAGCTTGGCGGTAGAGGGGGGCACCTACGAGCAGTACTTC	CASSLAVEGGTYEQYF
.	TRBV5-1	TRBJ2-7	.	TGCGCCAGCAGCTTGGATGGGACGGCATTCTACGAGCAGTACTTC	CASSLDGTAFYEQYF
.	TRBV7-9	TRBJ1-1	.	TGTGCCAGCAGCTCAGACCTATTTCGGGCTGAAGCTTTCTTT	CASSSDLFRAEAFF
.	TRBV6-6	TRBJ2-7	few	TGTGCCATCAGCCCAGGGTATTACGAGCAGTACTTC	CAISPGYYEQYF
TRBD2	TRBV24-1	TRBJ2-7	.	TGTGCCACCAGTGATTCTGCAGGGAGCGGGGGGTCGGAGCAGTACTTC	CATSDSAGSGGSEQYF
TRBD1	TRBV5-1	TRBJ2-3	many	TGCGCCAGCAGCTCGGACAGGGGCCGATCAGATACGCAGTATTTT	CASSSDRGRSDTQYF